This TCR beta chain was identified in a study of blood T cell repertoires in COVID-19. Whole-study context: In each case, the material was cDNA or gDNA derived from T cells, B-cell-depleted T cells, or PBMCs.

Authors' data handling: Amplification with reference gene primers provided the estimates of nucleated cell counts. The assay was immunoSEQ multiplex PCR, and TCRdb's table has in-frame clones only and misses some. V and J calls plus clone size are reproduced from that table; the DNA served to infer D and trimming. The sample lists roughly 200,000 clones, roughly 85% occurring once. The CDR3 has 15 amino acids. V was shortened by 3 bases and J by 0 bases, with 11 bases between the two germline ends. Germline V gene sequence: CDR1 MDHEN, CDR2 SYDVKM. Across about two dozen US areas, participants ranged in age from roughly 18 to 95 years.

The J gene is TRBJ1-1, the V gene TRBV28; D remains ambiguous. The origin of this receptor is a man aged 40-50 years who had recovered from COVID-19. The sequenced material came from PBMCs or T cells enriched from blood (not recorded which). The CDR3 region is CASSFRRLMNTEAFF. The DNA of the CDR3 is TGTGCCAGCAGTTTTCGTAGACTTATGAACACTGAAGCTTTCTTT.